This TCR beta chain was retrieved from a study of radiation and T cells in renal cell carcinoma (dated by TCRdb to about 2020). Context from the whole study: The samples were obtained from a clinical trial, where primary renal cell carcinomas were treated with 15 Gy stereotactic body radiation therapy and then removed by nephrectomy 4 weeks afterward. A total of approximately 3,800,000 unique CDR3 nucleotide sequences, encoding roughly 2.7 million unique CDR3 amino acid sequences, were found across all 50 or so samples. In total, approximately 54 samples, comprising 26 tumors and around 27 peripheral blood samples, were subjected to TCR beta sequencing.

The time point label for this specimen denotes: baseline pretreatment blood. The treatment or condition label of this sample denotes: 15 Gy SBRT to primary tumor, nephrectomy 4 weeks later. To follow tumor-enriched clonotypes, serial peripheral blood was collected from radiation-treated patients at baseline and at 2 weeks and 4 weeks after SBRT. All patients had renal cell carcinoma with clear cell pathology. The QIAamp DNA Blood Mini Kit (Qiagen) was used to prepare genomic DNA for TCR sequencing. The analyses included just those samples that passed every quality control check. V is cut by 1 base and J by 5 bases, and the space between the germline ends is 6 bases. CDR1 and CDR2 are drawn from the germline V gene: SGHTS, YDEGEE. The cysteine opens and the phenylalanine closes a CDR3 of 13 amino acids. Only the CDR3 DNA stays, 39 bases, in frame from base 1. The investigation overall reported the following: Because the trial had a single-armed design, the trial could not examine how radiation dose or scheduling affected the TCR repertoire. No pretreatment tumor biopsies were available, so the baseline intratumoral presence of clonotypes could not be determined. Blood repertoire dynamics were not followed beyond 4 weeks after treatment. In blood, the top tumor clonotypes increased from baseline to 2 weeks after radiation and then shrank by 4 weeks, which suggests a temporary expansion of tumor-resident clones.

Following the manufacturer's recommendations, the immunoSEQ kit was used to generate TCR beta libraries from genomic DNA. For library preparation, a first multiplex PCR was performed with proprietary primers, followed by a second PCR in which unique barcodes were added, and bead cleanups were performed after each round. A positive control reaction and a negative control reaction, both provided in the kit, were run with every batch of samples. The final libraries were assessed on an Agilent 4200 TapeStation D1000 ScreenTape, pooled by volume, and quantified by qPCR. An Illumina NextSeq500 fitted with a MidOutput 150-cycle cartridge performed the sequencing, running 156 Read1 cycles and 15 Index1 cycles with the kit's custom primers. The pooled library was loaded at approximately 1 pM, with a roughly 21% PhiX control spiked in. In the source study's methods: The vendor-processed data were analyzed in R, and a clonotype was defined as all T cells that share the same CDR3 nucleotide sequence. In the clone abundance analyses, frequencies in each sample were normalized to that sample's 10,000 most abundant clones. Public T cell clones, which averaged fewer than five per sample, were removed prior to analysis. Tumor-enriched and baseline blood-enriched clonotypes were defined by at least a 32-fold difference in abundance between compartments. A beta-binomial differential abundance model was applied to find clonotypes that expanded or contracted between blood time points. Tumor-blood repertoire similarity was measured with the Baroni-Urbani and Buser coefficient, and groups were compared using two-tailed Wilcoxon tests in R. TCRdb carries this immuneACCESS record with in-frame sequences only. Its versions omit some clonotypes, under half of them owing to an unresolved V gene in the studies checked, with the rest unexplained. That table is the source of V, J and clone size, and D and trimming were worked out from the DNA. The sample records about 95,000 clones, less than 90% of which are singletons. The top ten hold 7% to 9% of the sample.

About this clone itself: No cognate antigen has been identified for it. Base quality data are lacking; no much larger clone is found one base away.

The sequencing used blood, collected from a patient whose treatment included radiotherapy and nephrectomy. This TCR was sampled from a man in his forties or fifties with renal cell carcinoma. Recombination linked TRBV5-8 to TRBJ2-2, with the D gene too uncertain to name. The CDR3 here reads CASSLTRTGELFF. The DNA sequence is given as TGTGCCAGCAGCTTGACCAGAACCGGGGAGCTGTTTTTT.